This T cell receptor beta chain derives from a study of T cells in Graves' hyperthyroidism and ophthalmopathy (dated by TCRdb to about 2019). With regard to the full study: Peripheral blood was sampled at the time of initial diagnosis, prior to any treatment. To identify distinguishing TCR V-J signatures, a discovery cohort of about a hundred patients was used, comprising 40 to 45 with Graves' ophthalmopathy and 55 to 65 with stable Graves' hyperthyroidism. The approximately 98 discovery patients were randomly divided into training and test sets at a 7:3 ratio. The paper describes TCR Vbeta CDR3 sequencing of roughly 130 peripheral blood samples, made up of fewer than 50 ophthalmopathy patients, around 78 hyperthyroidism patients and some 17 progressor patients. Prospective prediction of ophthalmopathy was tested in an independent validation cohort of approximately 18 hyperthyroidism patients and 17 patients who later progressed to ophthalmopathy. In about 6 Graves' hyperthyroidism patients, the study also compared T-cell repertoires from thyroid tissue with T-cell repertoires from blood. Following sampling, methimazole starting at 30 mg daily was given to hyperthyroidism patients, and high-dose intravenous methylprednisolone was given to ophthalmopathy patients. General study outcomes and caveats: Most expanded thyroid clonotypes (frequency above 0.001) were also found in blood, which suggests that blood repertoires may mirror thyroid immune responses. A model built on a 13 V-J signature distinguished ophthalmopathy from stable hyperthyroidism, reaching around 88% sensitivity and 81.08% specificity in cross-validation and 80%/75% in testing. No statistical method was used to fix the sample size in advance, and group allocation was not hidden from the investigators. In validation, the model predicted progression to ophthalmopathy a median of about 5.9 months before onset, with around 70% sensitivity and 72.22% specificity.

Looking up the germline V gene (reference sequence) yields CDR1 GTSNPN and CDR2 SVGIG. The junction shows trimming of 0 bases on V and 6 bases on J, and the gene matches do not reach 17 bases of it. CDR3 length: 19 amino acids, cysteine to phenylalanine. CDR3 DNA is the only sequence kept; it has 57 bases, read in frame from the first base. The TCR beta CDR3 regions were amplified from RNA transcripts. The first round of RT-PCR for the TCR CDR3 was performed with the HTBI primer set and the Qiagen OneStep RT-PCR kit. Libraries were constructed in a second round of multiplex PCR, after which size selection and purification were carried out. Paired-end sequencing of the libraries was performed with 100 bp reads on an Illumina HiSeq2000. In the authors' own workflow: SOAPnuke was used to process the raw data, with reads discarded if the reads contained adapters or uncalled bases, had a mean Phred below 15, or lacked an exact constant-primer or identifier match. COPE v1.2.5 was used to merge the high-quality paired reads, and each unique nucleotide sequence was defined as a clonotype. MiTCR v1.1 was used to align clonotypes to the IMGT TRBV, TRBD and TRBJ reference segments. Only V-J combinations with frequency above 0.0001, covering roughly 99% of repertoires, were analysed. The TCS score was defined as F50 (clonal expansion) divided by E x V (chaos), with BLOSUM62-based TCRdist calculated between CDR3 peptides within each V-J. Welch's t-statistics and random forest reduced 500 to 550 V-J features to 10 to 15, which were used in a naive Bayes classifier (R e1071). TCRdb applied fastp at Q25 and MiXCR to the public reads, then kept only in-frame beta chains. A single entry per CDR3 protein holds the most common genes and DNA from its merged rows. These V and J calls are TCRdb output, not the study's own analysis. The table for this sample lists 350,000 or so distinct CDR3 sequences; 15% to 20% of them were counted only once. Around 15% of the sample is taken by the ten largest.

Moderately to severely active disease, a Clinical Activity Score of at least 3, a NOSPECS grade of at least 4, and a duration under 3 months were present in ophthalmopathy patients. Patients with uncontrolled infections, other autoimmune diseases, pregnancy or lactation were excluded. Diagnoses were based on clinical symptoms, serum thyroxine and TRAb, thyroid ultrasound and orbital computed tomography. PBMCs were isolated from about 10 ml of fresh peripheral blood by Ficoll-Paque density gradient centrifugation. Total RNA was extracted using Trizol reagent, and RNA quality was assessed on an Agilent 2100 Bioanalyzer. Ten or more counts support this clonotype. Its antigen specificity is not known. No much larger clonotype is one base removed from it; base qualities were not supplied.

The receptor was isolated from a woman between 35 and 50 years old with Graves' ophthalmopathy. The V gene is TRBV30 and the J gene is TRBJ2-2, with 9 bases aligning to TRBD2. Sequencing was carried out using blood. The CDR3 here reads CAWSVLSRNSGSRPGELFF. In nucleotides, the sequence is TGTGCCTGGAGTGTACTCTCTAGAAATAGCGGGAGTCGTCCCGGGGAGCTGTTTTTT. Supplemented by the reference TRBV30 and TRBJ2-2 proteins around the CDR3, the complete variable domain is SQTIHQWPATLVQPVGSPLSLECTVEGTSNPNLYWYRQAAGRGLQLLFYSVGIGQISSEVPQNLSASRPQDRQFILSSKKLLLSDSGFYLCAWSVLSRNSGSRPGELFFGEGSRLTVL.